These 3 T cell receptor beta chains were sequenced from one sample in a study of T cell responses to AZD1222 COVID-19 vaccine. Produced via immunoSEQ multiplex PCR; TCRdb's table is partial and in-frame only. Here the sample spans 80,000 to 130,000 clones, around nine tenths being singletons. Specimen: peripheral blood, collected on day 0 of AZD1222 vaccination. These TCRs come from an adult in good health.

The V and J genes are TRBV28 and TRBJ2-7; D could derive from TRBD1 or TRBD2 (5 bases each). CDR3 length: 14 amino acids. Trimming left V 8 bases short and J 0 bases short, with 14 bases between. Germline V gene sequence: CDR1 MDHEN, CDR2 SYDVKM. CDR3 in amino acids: CASPGPTSSYEQYF. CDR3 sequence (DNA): TGTGCCAGCCCGGGACCGACGAGCTCCTACGAGCAGTACTTC.

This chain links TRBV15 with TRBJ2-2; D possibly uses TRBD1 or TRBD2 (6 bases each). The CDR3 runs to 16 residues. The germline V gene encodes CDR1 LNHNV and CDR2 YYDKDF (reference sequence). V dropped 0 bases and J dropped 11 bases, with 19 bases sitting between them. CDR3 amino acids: CATSRDSSRGRSELFF. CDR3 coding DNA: TGTGCCACCAGCAGAGATAGTTCACGGGGGCGGTCCGAGCTGTTTTTT.

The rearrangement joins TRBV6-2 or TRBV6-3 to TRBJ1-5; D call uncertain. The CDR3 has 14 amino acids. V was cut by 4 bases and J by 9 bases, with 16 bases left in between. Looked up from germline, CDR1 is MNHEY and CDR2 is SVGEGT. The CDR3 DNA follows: TGTGCCAGCAGTTCCCCGGGCCCCCCCAGGCCCCAGCATTTT. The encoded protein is CASSSPGPPRPQHF.